Sequencing of this TCR beta chain was carried out in a study of cytomegalovirus exposure and HLA in healthy donors. Points on this clone: Its specificity is unknown.

Losses at the gene ends were 9 bases for V and 5 bases for J; bases not matched to a gene: 11. Germline V gene data show CDR1 as LNHDA and CDR2 as SQIVND (reference sequence). CDR3 length: 15 residues. Profiling relied on immunoSEQ multiplex PCR, and the TCRdb table lists in-frame clones only, not all of them. The sample includes about 260,000 clones, about 90% of them seen just once. Study results and caveats: First-cohort TCR clusters tended to co-occur in the approximately 110 validation repertoires, a later analysis found.

The rearrangement uses TRBV19 and TRBJ2-7, with TRBD2 identical over 12 bases. The sequencing sample was made of PBMCs. The TCR comes from a woman in her twenties or thirties in good health and CMV-seronegative. The DNA of the CDR3 is TGTGCCAGCCGAGAGACTAGCGGGAGAAGGAACGAGCAGTACTTC. It yields the protein CASRETSGRRNEQYF.